Shown below are 22 T cell receptor beta chains from a single sample sequenced in a study of T cell responses to AZD1222 COVID-19 vaccine. TCRdb's table, derived via immunoSEQ multiplex PCR, lists solely in-frame clones and lacks some. The profile shows more than 100,000 clones, 85% of them singletons. The sample was peripheral blood, taken 28 days after the second dose of the MenACWY control vaccine. These receptors came from an adult who received the MenACWY meningococcal vaccine as a control.

The genes are TRBV5-5 and TRBJ1-2; D uncertain. Trimming left V 0 bases short and J 8 bases short, with 11 bases between. Germline V CDR1 and CDR2: SGHKS, YYEKEE (reference sequence). The CDR3 is made up of 13 amino acids. The CDR3 here is CASSLDIFVGYTF. The CDR3, as DNA: TGTGCCAGCAGCTTGGATATTTTTGTCGGCTACACCTTC.

The chain uses TRBV11-1 and TRBJ2-4; TRBD2 might be the D (6 bases). V was cut by 1 base and J by 7 bases, with 8 bases left in between. This CDR3 contains 13 residues. The germline V gene encodes CDR1 SGHAT and CDR2 FQDESV (reference sequence). The CDR3 nucleotides are TGTGCCAGCAGCTTAGAGGGGACTAACATTCAGTACTTC. Translated, it gives CASSLEGTNIQYF.

The V call is TRBV24-1, the J call TRBJ2-7; D is perhaps TRBD1 (6 bases). V was pared by 7 bases and J by 3 bases, with 12 bases between. This CDR3 is 13 amino acids long. Germline V gene sequence: CDR1 KGHDR, CDR2 SFDVKD. The CDR3 here is CATSGGGYYEQYF. In nucleotides, the CDR3 is TGTGCCACCAGCGGTGGGGGCTACTACGAGCAGTACTTC.

J is TRBJ2-2 and V is TRBV10-2; possible D gene TRBD1, 5 bases. This CDR3 is 12 amino acids long. Germline-derived CDR1 and CDR2 are WSHSY and SAAADI. V lost 6 bases and J lost 7, with 9 bases in between. CDR3 nucleotide sequence: TGCGCCAGCAGGCGTAGGGGCGGGGAGCTGTTTTTT. Residues: CASRRRGGELFF.

The J gene is TRBJ1-2, the V gene TRBV5-4; the D gene is possibly TRBD1 (6 bases). CDR1 and CDR2 (germline): SGHNT, YYREEE (reference sequence). V lost 0 bases and J 7 bases, leaving 10 bases between the germline ends. The CDR3 spans 13 residues. CDR3 loop: CASSLVGAPGYTF. CDR3 sequence (DNA): TGTGCCAGCAGCTTGGTGGGGGCGCCTGGCTACACCTTC.

The rearrangement links TRBV18 to TRBJ2-2; 11 bases line up with TRBD1. This CDR3 has 19 residues. The germline V gene encodes CDR1 KGHSH and CDR2 LQKENI. The V and J ends lost 6 bases and 0 bases, in that order; junction bases with no gene match: 12. CDR3 in DNA: TGTGCCAGCTCCACGGCCGGGACAGGGGGGATTTCGAACACCGGGGAGCTGTTTTTT. Its translation: CASSTAGTGGISNTGELFF.

This rearrangement joins TRBV3-1 (or the pseudogene TRBV3-2) to TRBJ1-3, with 9 nucleotides matching TRBD1. This CDR3 spans 16 amino acids. After removal of 2 bases from V and 7 bases from J, the junction contained 9 bases not matched to a gene. Germline V gene lookup returns CDR1 LGHDT and CDR2 YNNKEL (reference sequence). CDR3 nucleotides: TGTGCCAGCAGCCAAACAGGGGGACAGGGAAGGAACACCATATATTTT. Translation gives CASSQTGGQGRNTIYF.

The genes are TRBV19 and TRBJ1-5; D unresolved. The V gene's germline CDR1 is LNHDA and CDR2 SQIVND (reference sequence). This CDR3 has 16 amino acids. V shed 7 bases and J shed 6 bases, with 22 bases lying between them. As DNA, the CDR3 is TGTGCCAGTAATAAAGATTGGTGGCAGGATGGTCAGCCCCAGCATTTT. Protein sequence: CASNKDWWQDGQPQHF.

The chain links TRBV6-5 to TRBJ1-5; D is perhaps TRBD1 (6 bases). V gave up 6 bases and J gave up 11 bases, with 23 bases separating them. Germline V gene lookup returns CDR1 MNHEY and CDR2 SVGAGI. The CDR3 covers 15 residues. CDR3 in amino acids: CASSPDSQGRSAQHF. CDR3 in DNA: TGTGCCAGCAGCCCGGACAGTCAGGGACGGTCAGCCCAGCATTTT.

The chain links TRBV24-1 to TRBJ2-7, with a possible D match to TRBD1 (5 bases). The CDR3 is made up of 14 amino acids. Germline V gives CDR1 KGHDR, CDR2 SFDVKD. Trimming removed 9 bases from V and 3 bases from J, with 17 bases in between. The CDR3 bases are TGTGCCACCGTAGAGACAGTTTTTCTCTACGAGCAGTACTTC. Its protein is CATVETVFLYEQYF.

The chain uses TRBV5-6 and TRBJ1-6; TRBD1 matches at 8 bases. Trimming cost V 4 bases and J 0 bases; bases outside gene matches: 6. The CDR3 is 17 amino acids. CDR1 is SGHDT, CDR2 YYEEEE, per germline. DNA of the CDR3: TGTGCCAGCAGCCCGGGACAGGCCGTCTCCTATAATTCACCCCTCCACTTT. Translated: CASSPGQAVSYNSPLHF.

In its sample, this clone was seen a few times. The chain carries TRBV19 and TRBJ1-2; 9 nucleotides line up with TRBD1. The CDR3 loop spans 13 amino acids. The V and J ends lost 9 bases and 6 bases, in that order; junction bases with no gene match: 8. Germline assignment: CDR1 LNHDA and CDR2 SQIVND (reference sequence). CDR3 DNA: TGTGCCAGCCTCCCGGACAGGGGAGATGGCTACACCTTC. It codes for CASLPDRGDGYTF.

The gene calls are TRBV19 and TRBJ2-3; 10 bases line up with TRBD2. The CDR3 consists of 17 residues. Looked up from germline, CDR1 is LNHDA and CDR2 is SQIVND (reference sequence). The V segment lost 5 bases and the J segment 0 bases; nucleotides outside the gene matches: 8. CDR3 in amino acids: CASSLRGTSVSTDTQYF. CDR3 DNA: TGTGCCAGTAGTTTAAGGGGGACTAGCGTAAGCACAGATACGCAGTATTTT. The complete variable domain, with remaining parts taken from reference TRBV19 and TRBJ2-3, reads DGGITQSPKYLFRKEGQNVTLSCEQNLNHDAMYWYRQDPGQGLRLIYYSQIVNDFQKGDIAEGYSVSREKKESFPLTVTSAQKNPTAFYLCASSLRGTSVSTDTQYFGPGTRLTVL.

The chain is built from TRBV4-1 and TRBJ1-4; weak D call: TRBD1 (5 bases). This CDR3 region has 18 residues. V lost 1 base, J lost 0 bases, and 15 bases lay in between. CDR1 is MGHRA, CDR2 YSYEKL, per germline. CDR3 DNA sequence: TGCGCCAGCAGCCAAGGGGCAGGGACGCCTGCAACTAATGAAAAACTGTTTTTT. It yields the protein CASSQGAGTPATNEKLFF.

In this sample, this clone turned up once. The chain employs TRBV2 and TRBJ1-5, with TRBD1 matching over 10 bases. The CDR3 runs 12 residues. The V gene's germline CDR1 is SNHLY and CDR2 FYNNEI. Trimming removed 6 bases from V and 12 bases from J; junction bases left unmatched: 5. The DNA of the CDR3 is TGTGCCAGCAGGGACAGGGGGGGAGGCCAGCATTTT. It codes for CASRDRGGGQHF. Using reference TRBV2 and TRBJ1-5 for the parts outside the CDR3, the full variable domain is EPEVTQTPSHQVTQMGQEVILRCVPISNHLYFYWYRQILGQKVEFLVSFYNNEISEKSEIFDDQFSVERPDGSNFTLKIRSTKLEDSAMYFCASRDRGGGQHFGDGTRLSIL.

The chain combines TRBV5-1 with TRBJ1-2; TRBD1 aligns across 8 bases. Unmatched junction bases numbered 1, after V lost 0 bases and J lost 6 bases. Germline V gene data show CDR1 as SGHRS and CDR2 as YFSETQ. The CDR3 sequence is 13 residues long. The CDR3 protein is CASSLGDRHGYTF. In nucleotides, the CDR3 is TGCGCCAGCAGCTTGGGGGACAGGCATGGCTACACCTTC.

This sequence joins TRBV6-5 and TRBJ1-1; no clear D gene. This CDR3 comprises 15 residues. Between the trimmed V and J ends, which lost 6 bases and 4 bases, there was a span of 18 bases. From germline, CDR1 is MNHEY and CDR2 SVGAGI. CDR3 DNA sequence: TGTGCCAGCAGCTCTGGGAGGGTTCTGGGCACTGAAGCTTTCTTT. It yields the protein CASSSGRVLGTEAFF.

Only a few counts were recorded for this clone. The CDR3 sequence is CASTPPAGTGEDTEAFF. The CDR3, as DNA: TGTGCCAGCACTCCCCCCGCCGGGACAGGGGAGGACACTGAAGCTTTCTTT. The J gene is TRBJ1-1, the V gene TRBV28; 10 bases are shared with TRBD1. The CDR3 consists of 17 residues. Germline loops: CDR1 MDHEN, CDR2 SYDVKM. Losses at the gene ends were 7 bases for V and 3 bases for J; bases not matched to a gene: 14.

CDR3 bases: TGTGCCAGCAGCACCCAGGGGAACACTGAAGCTTTCTTT. Its protein product is CASSTQGNTEAFF. The chain uses TRBV7-2 and TRBJ1-1; weak D call: TRBD1 (5 bases). Trimming pared 5 bases from V and 1 base from J, leaving 8 bases between. The CDR3 has 13 amino acids. Per the germline V gene, CDR1 is SGHTA and CDR2 is FQGNSA.

In its sample, this clone was seen many times. The CDR3 nucleotides read TGTGCCAGCAGTCGCGGACAGGCCCAGCCCCAGCATTTT. Translating gives CASSRGQAQPQHF. The chain joins TRBV14 to TRBJ1-5, with 7 bases that match TRBD1. In germline, CDR1 is SGHDN, CDR2 FVKESK. Trimming at V came to 6 bases and at J to 7 bases, leaving 6 bases not matched to a gene. There are 13 residues in the CDR3.

This sequence joins TRBV24-1 and TRBJ2-1; TRBD2 might be the D (5 bases). The CDR3 loop spans 17 amino acids. Germline CDR1 is KGHDR and CDR2 is SFDVKD. Trimming left V 9 bases short and J 7 bases short, with 27 bases between. The CDR3 nucleotides are TGTGCCACCGCCAGTAACGTCGGATTAGCGTCTATTAATGAGCAGTTCTTC. As protein: CATASNVGLASINEQFF.

CDR3 nucleotide sequence: TGTGCCAGCAGGCTAGCGGGAAACACAGATACGCAGTATTTT. This encodes CASRLAGNTDTQYF. The rearrangement links TRBV2 to TRBJ2-3; 9 bases match TRBD2. The V segment lost 6 bases and the J segment 2 bases; nucleotides outside the gene matches: 3. Germline CDR1 and CDR2: SNHLY and FYNNEI. There are 14 residues in the CDR3.